Below, one TCR beta chain is given with its context. Its target is not known. RNA totalling roughly 0.45 to 1 ug underwent reverse transcription with random hexamers. The method of amplification for TCR beta CDR3 was immunoSEQ multiplex PCR, covering 54 Vbeta and 13 Jbeta. TCRdb independently ran MiXCR on the immunoSEQ multiplex PCR reads; one entry per CDR3 protein. The sample has about 180,000 distinct CDR3 sequences, 90% to 97% seen once. This entry comes from a study of CD8 T cells in Susac syndrome. Study as a whole: At the time their blood was drawn, patients with Susac syndrome were either therapy-naive, on corticosteroids (with some of them also receiving intravenous immunoglobulin), or on intravenous immunoglobulin alone. Study-level findings and limits: CD4+ T cell repertoires in Susac syndrome exhibited no evidence of clonal expansion.

While CD8+ and CD4+ T cells were isolated negatively, TEMRA cells were enriched by FACS. Trimming cost V 0 bases and J 11 bases, with 14 bases left between them. CDR1 and CDR2 from the germline V gene are SGHAT and FQNNGV. The CDR3 is 13 residues long. The sequence was obtained from a human donor with Susac syndrome. The rearrangement joins TRBV11-2 to TRBJ2-7; tentative D call: TRBD2 (5 bases). Material: CD4+ T cells from PBMCs. This CDR3 is CASSLEVQAGEYF. The CDR3 coding sequence is TGTGCCAGCAGCTTAGAGGTCCAGGCCGGGGAGTACTTC.